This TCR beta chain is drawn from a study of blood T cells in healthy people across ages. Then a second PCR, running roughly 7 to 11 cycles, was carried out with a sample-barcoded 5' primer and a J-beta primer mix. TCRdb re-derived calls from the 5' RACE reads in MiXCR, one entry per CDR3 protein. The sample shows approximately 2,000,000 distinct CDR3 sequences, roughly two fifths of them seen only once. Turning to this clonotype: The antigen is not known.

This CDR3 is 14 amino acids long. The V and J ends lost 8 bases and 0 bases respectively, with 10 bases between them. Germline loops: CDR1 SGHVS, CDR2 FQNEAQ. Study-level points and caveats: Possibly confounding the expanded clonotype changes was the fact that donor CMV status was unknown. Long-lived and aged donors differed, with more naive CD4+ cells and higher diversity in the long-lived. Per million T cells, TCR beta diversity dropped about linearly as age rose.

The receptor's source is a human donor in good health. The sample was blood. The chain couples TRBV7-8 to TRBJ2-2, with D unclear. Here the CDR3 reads CASGDNTNTGELFF. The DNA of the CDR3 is TGTGCCAGCGGAGACAACACGAACACCGGGGAGCTGTTTTTT.